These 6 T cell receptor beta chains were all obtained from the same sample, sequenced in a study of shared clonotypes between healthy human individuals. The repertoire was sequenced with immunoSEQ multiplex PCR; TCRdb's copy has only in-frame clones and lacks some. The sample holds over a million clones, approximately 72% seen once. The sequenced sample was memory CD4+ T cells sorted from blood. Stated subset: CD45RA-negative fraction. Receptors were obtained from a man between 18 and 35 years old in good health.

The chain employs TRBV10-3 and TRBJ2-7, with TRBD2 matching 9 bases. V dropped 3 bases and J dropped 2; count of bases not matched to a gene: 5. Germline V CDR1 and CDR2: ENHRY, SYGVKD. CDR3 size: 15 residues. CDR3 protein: CAISEGGGAPYEQYF. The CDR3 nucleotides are TGTGCCATCAGTGAAGGCGGGGGGGCCCCCTACGAGCAGTACTTC.

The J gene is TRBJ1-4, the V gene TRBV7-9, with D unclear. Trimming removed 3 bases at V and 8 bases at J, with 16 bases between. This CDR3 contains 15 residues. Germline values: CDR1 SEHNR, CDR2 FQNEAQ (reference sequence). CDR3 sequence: CASSLSRGPEEKLFF. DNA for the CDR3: TGTGCCAGCAGCTTGTCAAGAGGGCCGGAGGAAAAACTGTTTTTT. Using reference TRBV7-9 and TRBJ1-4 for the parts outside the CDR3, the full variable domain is DTGVSQNPRHKITKRGQNVTFRCDPISEHNRLYWYRQTLGQGPEFLTYFQNEAQLEKSRLLSDRFSAERPKGSFSTLEIQRTEQGDSAMYLCASSLSRGPEEKLFFGSGTQLSVL.

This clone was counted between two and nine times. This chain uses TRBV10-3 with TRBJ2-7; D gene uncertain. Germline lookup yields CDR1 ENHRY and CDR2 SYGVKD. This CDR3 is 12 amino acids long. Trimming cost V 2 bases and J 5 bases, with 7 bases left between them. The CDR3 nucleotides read TGTGCCATCAGTGAGCCCCATCACGAGCAGTACTTC. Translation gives CAISEPHHEQYF.

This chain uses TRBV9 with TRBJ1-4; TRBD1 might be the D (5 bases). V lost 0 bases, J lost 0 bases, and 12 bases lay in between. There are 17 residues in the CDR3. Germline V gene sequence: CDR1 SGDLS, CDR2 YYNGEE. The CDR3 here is CASSVELREATNEKLFF. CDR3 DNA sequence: TGTGCCAGCAGCGTAGAGCTCAGGGAAGCAACTAATGAAAAACTGTTTTTT.

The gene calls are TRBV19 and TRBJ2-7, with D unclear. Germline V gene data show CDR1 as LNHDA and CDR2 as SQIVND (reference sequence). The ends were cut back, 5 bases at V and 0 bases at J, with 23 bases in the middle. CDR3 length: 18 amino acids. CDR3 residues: CASSVRHLSGSSSYEQYF. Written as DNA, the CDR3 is TGTGCCAGTAGTGTCAGACATTTATCAGGATCAAGCTCCTACGAGCAGTACTTC.

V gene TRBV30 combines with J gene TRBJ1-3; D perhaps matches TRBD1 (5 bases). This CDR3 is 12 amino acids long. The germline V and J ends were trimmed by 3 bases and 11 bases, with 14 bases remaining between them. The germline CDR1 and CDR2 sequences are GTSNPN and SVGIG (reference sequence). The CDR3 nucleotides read TGTGCCTGGAGAGCCCCGGGGCTGTCCATATATTTT. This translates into CAWRAPGLSIYF.